The 15 T cell receptor beta chains given below trace back to one sample, sequenced in a study of T-cell memory formation after mild COVID-19. TCRdb recomputed calls from the 5' RACE reads with MiXCR, one row per CDR3 protein. The sample lists 150,000 to 200,000 distinct CDR3 sequences, 20% to 25% occurring once. Sequencing was done on a sample of PBMCs or a T cell subset sorted from them (not recorded which). These TCRs come from an adult woman who had mild COVID-19 (a few samples of this study predate the infection). Cell type and time point are not known.

This sequence joins TRBV5-4 and TRBJ1-1, with D possibly TRBD1 on 6 matching bases. Germline CDR1 is SGHNT and CDR2 is YYREEE (reference sequence). The CDR3 runs 14 residues. The V and J ends lost 4 bases and 6 bases respectively, with 16 bases between them. CDR3 nucleotides: TGTGCCAGCAGCCGCCGCGGGGGGGGCTCTGAAGCTTTCTTT. It specifies CASSRRGGGSEAFF.

This clonotype was seen a few times. The chain recombines TRBV29-1 with TRBJ2-5; tentatively, D is TRBD1 or TRBD2 (5 bases each). Trimming took 0 bases from V and 5 from J, leaving 10 bases between them. The CDR3 contains 13 residues. Germline V gene data show CDR1 as SQVTM and CDR2 as ANQGSEA. CDR3 bases: TGCAGCGTTGAAGATGGGGGTCAGGAGACCCAGTACTTC. It translates to CSVEDGGQETQYF.

The chain employs TRBV3-1 and TRBJ1-2; D remains ambiguous. The CDR3 sequence is 13 residues long. Trimming took off 4 bases at V and 4 bases at J, with 10 bases between the two ends. Per germline, CDR1 LGHDT and CDR2 YNNKEL (reference sequence). The CDR3 sequence: CASSPRQVYGYTF. The CDR3 DNA reads TGTGCCAGCAGCCCCCGGCAGGTCTATGGCTACACCTTC. The whole variable domain, remainder taken from reference TRBV3-1 and TRBJ1-2, is DTAVSQTPKYLVTQMGNDKSIKCEQNLGHDTMYWYKQDSKKFLKIMFSYNNKELIINETVPNRFSPKSPDKAHLNLHINSLELGDSAVYFCASSPRQVYGYTFGSGTRLTVV.

This clonotype was seen only a few times. The V and J genes are TRBV12-3 or TRBV12-4 and TRBJ1-2; D perhaps matches TRBD1 (5 bases). CDR3 size: 13 residues. Trimming took off 6 bases at V and 6 bases at J, with 14 bases between the two ends. Here the CDR3 reads CASSSSGGNGYTF. DNA of the CDR3: TGTGCCAGCAGCTCCTCGGGGGGGAATGGCTACACCTTC.

CDR3 nucleotide sequence: TGTGCCAGCAGTTTTCTGCTTAACGACAACACAGATACGCAGTATTTT. As protein: CASSFLLNDNTDTQYF. This chain joins TRBV27 and TRBJ2-3; the D is unclear. The CDR3 is made up of 16 amino acids. Germline V lookup: CDR1 MNHEY, CDR2 SMNVEV (reference sequence). With 3 bases removed from V and 2 bases from J, the gap between germline ends came to 15 bases.

The CDR3 DNA reads TGCAGTGCTAGAGATCCGACGAAAGGGGGGAAACTGTTTTTT. Amino acid sequence: CSARDPTKGGKLFF. V usage is TRBV20-1 and J usage is TRBJ1-4, with D possibly being TRBD1 (6 bases). CDR3 length equals 14 residues. Germline V CDR1 and CDR2: DFQATT, SNEGSKA (reference sequence). V lost 0 bases and J 11 bases, leaving 16 bases between the germline ends.

The J gene is TRBJ2-3, the V gene TRBV7-9; D possibly uses TRBD1 or TRBD2 (6 bases each). Looked up from germline, CDR1 is SEHNR and CDR2 is FQNEAQ (reference sequence). This CDR3 comprises 16 residues. V dropped 5 bases and J dropped 0 bases, with 15 bases sitting between them. The CDR3 DNA reads as TGTGCCAGCAGCGACCCGCAGGGGACTAGCACAGATACGCAGTATTTT. It translates to CASSDPQGTSTDTQYF.

This clonotype was counted only a few times. The chain has TRBV7-9 and TRBJ1-1; D unclear. The germline CDR1 and CDR2 sequences are SEHNR and FQNEAQ (reference sequence). The CDR3 runs 13 residues. V dropped 7 bases and J dropped 11 bases, with 20 bases sitting between them. The CDR3 sequence is CASNSRWGSAAFF. In nucleotides, the CDR3 is TGTGCCAGCAACTCGAGGTGGGGATCCGCGGCTTTCTTT.

The chain employs TRBV9 and TRBJ2-3; 7 bases line up with TRBD1. The V gene end was trimmed by 8 bases and the J gene end by 2 bases; junction bases not matched to a gene: 8. This CDR3 has 14 amino acids. Germline loops: CDR1 SGDLS, CDR2 YYNGEE. The CDR3 protein is CASNQGQITDTQYF. DNA of the CDR3: TGTGCCAGTAACCAGGGACAGATCACAGATACGCAGTATTTT.

J is TRBJ2-7 and V is TRBV28; perhaps TRBD2 as D (6 bases). Germline V gene sequence: CDR1 MDHEN, CDR2 SYDVKM. The CDR3 has 14 residues. V lost 6 bases and J lost 2, with 14 bases in between. In DNA form, the CDR3 reads TGTGCCAGCAGAACGGGGACTGCAACCTACGAGCAGTACTTC. The encoded protein is CASRTGTATYEQYF.

This clonotype counts as medium-sized. The chain couples TRBV7-9 to TRBJ1-1; perhaps TRBD1 as D (5 bases). Germline values: CDR1 SEHNR, CDR2 FQNEAQ (reference sequence). This CDR3 spans 15 amino acids. The V gene lost 1 base and the J gene lost 3 bases, with 12 bases spanning the gap. The CDR3 DNA reads TGTGCCAGCAGCTTAGGACAGACTACCTACACTGAAGCTTTCTTT. Residues: CASSLGQTTYTEAFF.

The gene calls are TRBV5-8 and TRBJ2-1; D could derive from TRBD1 or TRBD2 (5 bases each). The CDR3 runs to 16 residues. Germline CDR1 and CDR2: SGHTS and YDEGEE. V was trimmed by 1 base and J by 0 bases, leaving 11 bases between them. CDR3 coding DNA: TGTGCCAGCAGCTTGTATGGGGGAAGCTCCTACAATGAGCAGTTCTTC. Encoded protein: CASSLYGGSSYNEQFF. Full variable domain (missing parts from reference TRBV5-8 and TRBJ2-1): EAGVTQSPTHLIKTRGQQATLRCSPISGHTSVYWYQQALGLGLQFLLWYDEGEERNRGNFPPRFSGRQFPNYSSELNVNALELEDSALYLCASSLYGGSSYNEQFFGPGTRLTVL.

This clonotype has a count of ten or more. The chain links TRBV4-1 to TRBJ1-4; D remains ambiguous. The CDR3 has 16 amino acids. The germline V gene encodes CDR1 MGHRA and CDR2 YSYEKL. V lost 2 bases and J 7 bases, leaving 17 bases between the germline ends. CDR3 amino acids: CASSQTPGPEGEKLFF. The CDR3, as DNA: TGCGCCAGCAGCCAAACGCCGGGCCCCGAAGGTGAAAAACTGTTTTTT.

The chain combines TRBV4-2 with TRBJ1-1; D gene uncertain. V gave up 4 bases and J gave up 0 bases, with 9 bases separating them. Germline CDR1 reads LGHNA; CDR2 reads YNFKEQ. The CDR3 is made up of 14 amino acids. CDR3 sequence: CASSPSLLNTEAFF. Written as DNA, the CDR3 is TGTGCCAGCAGCCCGTCCCTGCTGAACACTGAAGCTTTCTTT.

The chain couples TRBV6-5 to TRBJ2-1; TRBD2 matches at 8 bases. V trimming: 0 bases; J trimming: 5 bases; junction bases outside the gene matches: 9. Germline loops: CDR1 MNHEY, CDR2 SVGAGI. The CDR3 extends over 17 amino acids. CDR3 sequence (DNA): TGTGCCAGCAGTTACTCCCCCAGACTAGCGTCCGACAATGAGCAGTTCTTC. This codes for CASSYSPRLASDNEQFF.